The 23 T cell receptor beta chains below were found in one sample sequenced in a study of T cell responses to AZD1222 COVID-19 vaccine (dated by TCRdb to the early 2020s). The receptor library was made with the immunoSEQ multiplex PCR assay. Entries here come from immuneACCESS through TCRdb and include only in-frame sequences with V and J called. Some clones fail to appear in such tables; in the studies checked, an unresolved V gene covers under half of the shortfall, and the cause of the remainder is unknown. The sample profile shows roughly 180,000 clones; over 90% of them were found once. The ten largest clones take up roughly 2% of the sample. The sample's time point label is to be understood as: about 28 days (+/-7) after the second vaccine dose. The input for sequencing was peripheral blood, taken 28 days after the second AZD1222 dose. These receptors came from an adult who received the AZD1222 COVID-19 vaccine.

J is TRBJ1-5 and V is TRBV5-4, with 7 bases lining up with TRBD1. V was pared by 4 bases and J by 4 bases, with 5 bases of the junction left unmatched. The germline V gene has CDR1 SGHNT and CDR2 YYREEE (reference sequence). This CDR3 comprises 14 residues. CDR3: CASSIDRVNQPQHF. CDR3 DNA sequence: TGTGCCAGCAGCATAGACAGGGTAAATCAGCCCCAGCATTTT.

The rearrangement uses TRBV18 and TRBJ2-3; 13 bases agree with TRBD2. Per germline, CDR1 KGHSH and CDR2 LQKENI. The ends lost 4 bases at V and 2 bases at J; junction bases unmatched: 6. The CDR3 runs 17 residues. CDR3 in amino acids: CASSRRTSGSPTDTQYF. The CDR3 nucleotides are TGTGCCAGCTCACGACGGACTAGCGGGAGCCCCACAGATACGCAGTATTTT. The entire variable domain, with the rest obtained from reference TRBV18 and TRBJ2-3, is as follows: NAGVMQNPRHLVRRRGQEARLRCSPMKGHSHVYWYRQLPEEGLKFMVYLQKENIIDESGMPKERFSAEFPKEGPSILRIQQVVRGDSAAYFCASSRRTSGSPTDTQYFGPGTRLTVL.

The chain recombines TRBV2 with TRBJ1-6, with unresolved D. V lost 5 bases to trimming and J lost 7 bases, with 27 bases between them. The CDR3 has 19 amino acids. From germline, CDR1 is SNHLY and CDR2 FYNNEI. In DNA form, the CDR3 reads TGTGCCAGCAGTCTATGGTCACGTAGCGGGGTATCGGGAAATTCACCCCTCCACTTT. The encoded protein is CASSLWSRSGVSGNSPLHF.

This chain joins TRBV6-6 and TRBJ1-3; D call uncertain. This CDR3 comprises 14 residues. Deletions cut 5 bases from V and 3 bases from J, with 11 bases between. CDR1 MNHNY and CDR2 SVGAGI come from the germline V gene (reference sequence). Here the CDR3 DNA reads TGTGCCAGCAGTCCGCCGACGGATGGAAACACCATATATTTT. Translation gives CASSPPTDGNTIYF.

The chain links TRBV5-1 to TRBJ2-5; 7 bases match TRBD1. This CDR3 has 14 amino acids. V lost 5 bases and J lost 6; bases outside the gene matches: 10. In germline, CDR1 is SGHRS, CDR2 YFSETQ. CDR3 DNA sequence: TGCGCCAGCAGTGACAGGGCCCGCAAGAAGACCCAGTACTTC. This encodes CASSDRARKKTQYF. The full variable domain, with the rest looked up from reference TRBV5-1 and TRBJ2-5, is KAGVTQTPRYLIKTRGQQVTLSCSPISGHRSVSWYQQTPGQGLQFLFEYFSETQRNKGNFPGRFSGRQFSNSRSEMNVSTLELGDSALYLCASSDRARKKTQYFGPGTRLLVL.

The J gene is TRBJ2-3, the V gene TRBV10-2, with 9 bases lining up with TRBD1. The CDR3 loop spans 15 amino acids. V was pared by 6 bases and J by 7 bases, with 11 bases of the junction left unmatched. Germline CDR1 reads WSHSY; CDR2 reads SAAADI. CDR3 nucleotides: TGCGCCAGCAGGAGGGACAGGGAATTTGTATATACGCAGTATTTT. Amino acids: CASRRDREFVYTQYF.

The chain joins TRBV3-1 (or the pseudogene TRBV3-2) to TRBJ2-5, with TRBD2 as a possible D gene (5 bases). Germline assignment: CDR1 LGHDT and CDR2 YNNKEL (reference sequence). V lost 5 bases, J lost 5 bases, and 12 bases lay in between. The CDR3 extends over 13 amino acids. Here the CDR3 DNA reads TGTGCCAGCAGCATTTTTACGGGGGAGACCCAGTACTTC. It translates to CASSIFTGETQYF.

The rearrangement uses TRBV6-6 and TRBJ2-5, with a tentative D call TRBD2 (5 bases). The V end lost 7 bases, the J end lost 3 bases, and 15 bases lay between the germline ends. CDR1 is MNHNY and CDR2 is SVGAGI in the germline V gene (reference sequence). The CDR3 is made up of 14 amino acids. The CDR3 nucleotides are TGTGCCAGCATCAACCCGGACGGGAAAGAGACCCAGTACTTC. It is translated as CASINPDGKETQYF.

The rearrangement joins TRBV2 to TRBJ2-3; the match to TRBD1 covers 7 bases. CDR3 size: 15 residues. Trimming removed 7 bases from V and 2 bases from J; junction bases left unmatched: 9. Germline loops: CDR1 SNHLY, CDR2 FYNNEI. This CDR3 is CASTNQGVITDTQYF. The CDR3, as DNA: TGTGCCAGCACCAACCAGGGGGTCATCACAGATACGCAGTATTTT.

The chain combines TRBV3-1 (or the pseudogene TRBV3-2) with TRBJ2-2; 7 bases line up with TRBD2. Germline V gene data show CDR1 as LGHDT and CDR2 as YNNKEL (reference sequence). The CDR3 covers 15 residues. The V segment lost 4 bases and the J segment 6 bases; nucleotides outside the gene matches: 8. The chain's CDR3 is CASSLSREVAGELFF. DNA of the CDR3: TGTGCCAGCAGCCTATCACGGGAGGTGGCCGGGGAGCTGTTTTTT.

This chain connects TRBV7-9 to TRBJ1-5; perhaps TRBD1 as D (5 bases). The V and J ends lost 8 bases and 1 base respectively, with 15 bases between them. This CDR3 region has 15 residues. CDR1 and CDR2 (germline): SEHNR, FQNEAQ (reference sequence). The CDR3 coding sequence is TGTGCCAGCCAAGCCGGGGGACTAAGCAATCAGCCCCAGCATTTT. Translation gives CASQAGGLSNQPQHF.

The rearrangement uses TRBV3-1 (or the pseudogene TRBV3-2) and TRBJ1-3; D gene unclear. CDR1 and CDR2 from the germline V gene are LGHDT and YNNKEL (reference sequence). This CDR3 region has 15 residues. Trimming shortened V by 6 bases and J by 0 bases, and 12 bases separated the two germline ends. CDR3 sequence (DNA): TGTGCCAGCAGTAATGGGATCTTCTCTGGAAACACCATATATTTT. It specifies CASSNGIFSGNTIYF.

The chain joins TRBV7-9 to TRBJ2-1, with TRBD2 matching 9 bases. The germline gives CDR1 SEHNR, CDR2 FQNEAQ (reference sequence). The length of the CDR3 is 15 residues. J was trimmed by 2 bases and V by 6 bases; bases with no gene match: 5. The CDR3 DNA reads as TGTGCCAGCAGGTCCAGCGGGGGGCCCTACAATGAGCAGTTCTTC. Translating it yields CASRSSGGPYNEQFF.

The chain joins TRBV6-5 to TRBJ1-6, with D possibly matching TRBD1 (5 bases). The CDR3 runs 16 residues. CDR1 is MNHEY, CDR2 SVGAGI, per germline. Trimming removed 2 bases at V and 5 bases at J, with 13 bases between. Here the CDR3 reads CASSYQGSGNNSPLHF. CDR3 nucleotide sequence: TGTGCCAGCAGTTACCAGGGATCGGGGAATAATTCACCCCTCCACTTT.

V is TRBV28 and J is TRBJ2-7, with a possible D match to TRBD1 (5 bases). Trimming stripped 4 bases from V and 1 base from J, with 14 bases between. Germline V gene sequence: CDR1 MDHEN, CDR2 SYDVKM. The CDR3 totals 15 residues. The CDR3 spells CASSSSTAKSYEQYF. The CDR3 DNA sequence: TGTGCCAGCAGTTCCTCGACAGCGAAATCCTACGAGCAGTACTTC. The complete variable domain, with remaining parts taken from reference TRBV28 and TRBJ2-7, reads DVKVTQSSRYLVKRTGEKVFLECVQDMDHENMFWYRQDPGLGLRLIYFSYDVKMKEKGDIPEGYSVSREKKERFSLILESASTNQTSMYLCASSSSTAKSYEQYFGPGTRLTVT.

The gene calls are TRBV7-8 and TRBJ2-1; the D gene is possibly TRBD2 (6 bases). Looked up from germline, CDR1 is SGHVS and CDR2 is FQNEAQ. V lost 5 bases and J 4 bases, leaving 15 bases between the germline ends. The CDR3 has 15 residues. The CDR3 loop is CASSILADKYNEQFF. The CDR3 coding sequence is TGTGCCAGCAGCATATTAGCGGACAAGTACAATGAGCAGTTCTTC.

This clone was seen a handful of times. The chain has TRBV7-2 and TRBJ2-3; 9 positions match TRBD2. The CDR3 consists of 13 residues. V dropped 4 bases and J dropped 6; count of bases not matched to a gene: 2. Germline V gene data show CDR1 as SGHTA and CDR2 as FQGNSA. CDR3 protein: CASSSSGRDTQYF. The CDR3 DNA reads TGTGCCAGCAGCTCGAGCGGGAGGGATACGCAGTATTTT.

This rearrangement joins TRBV3-1 (or the pseudogene TRBV3-2) to TRBJ1-4; 8 bases are shared with TRBD1. Germline V gene sequence: CDR1 LGHDT, CDR2 YNNKEL (reference sequence). V lost 4 bases, J lost 7 bases, and 5 bases stayed unmatched. The CDR3 spans 14 residues. The CDR3 sequence: CASSLRTGFEKLFF. CDR3 DNA: TGTGCCAGCAGCCTCCGGACAGGGTTTGAAAAACTGTTTTTT.

The genes are TRBV2 and TRBJ2-2; unclear D gene. This CDR3 spans 14 amino acids. The germline gives CDR1 SNHLY, CDR2 FYNNEI. The ends were cut back, 6 bases at V and 2 bases at J, with 10 bases in the middle. In DNA, the CDR3 is TGTGCCAGCAGCCTAGTCTATAACACCGGGGAGCTGTTTTTT. It is translated as CASSLVYNTGELFF.

This chain connects TRBV3-1 (or the pseudogene TRBV3-2) to TRBJ2-1; D possibly corresponds to TRBD2 (5 bases). The V end was cut by 4 bases, the J end by 7 bases, with 11 bases between. CDR1 is LGHDT, CDR2 YNNKEL, per germline (reference sequence). This CDR3 has 13 amino acids. The CDR3 region has the DNA TGTGCCAGCAGCCCGGTACTAGGGAATGAGCAGTTCTTC. Protein sequence: CASSPVLGNEQFF.

This clone was counted a single time. CDR3 sequence (DNA): TGTGCCACCAGTGAGGGGAGGAAGGGGGCATGGGAGACCCAGTACTTC. Protein product: CATSEGRKGAWETQYF. The chain links TRBV24-1 to TRBJ2-5, with D possibly TRBD1 on 7 matching bases. Germline V lookup: CDR1 KGHDR, CDR2 SFDVKD. CDR3 length: 16 amino acids. V was pared by 4 bases and J by 5 bases, with 19 bases between.

This clone showed up just a few times. This chain uses TRBV7-2 with TRBJ2-7; 7 bases agree with TRBD1. CDR1 is SGHTA and CDR2 is FQGNSA in the germline V gene. Losses at the gene ends were 0 bases for V and 12 bases for J; bases not matched to a gene: 8. This CDR3 has 13 amino acids. The CDR3 reads CASSLALGRGSYF. CDR3 DNA sequence: TGTGCCAGCAGCTTAGCGCTGGGCAGGGGGTCGTACTTC.

Of note for this clone: This sample also contains other DNA sequences that code for the same CDR3. The chain is built from TRBV19 and TRBJ2-3, with TRBD2 matching 9 bases. Germline trimming cut 3 bases from V and 5 bases from J; bases unmatched to any gene: 3. Germline V CDR1 and CDR2: LNHDA, SQIVND (reference sequence). The CDR3 has 14 amino acids. The CDR3 reads CASSIAGGQDTQYF. The CDR3 coding sequence is TGTGCCAGTAGTATTGCGGGGGGGCAAGATACGCAGTATTTT.